The clone carrying this T cell receptor (beta chain) was recorded many times. Its antigen is not known. The CDR3 extends over 15 amino acids. V was trimmed by 1 base and J by 6 bases, leaving 13 bases between them. This specimen belongs to a study of T cell repertoires in cytomegalovirus infection. Study summary: HLA-B-restricted CMV epitopes that are well studied were used alongside recently identified HLA-C-restricted ones. Indications came from public TCR beta signatures; they pointed to CMV infection and to a matching HLA type. The study, taken as a whole, reports: The study found HLA-C-restricted CMV-specific TCR beta clonotypes dominating the ex vivo response. Of the TCR beta families, the public ones yielded a cumulative frequency that identified carriers of CMV plus the relevant HLA.

TCRdb called the reads again in MiXCR, with one record for every CDR3 protein. The profile shows roughly 990,000 distinct CDR3 sequences, about a third of them singletons. V gene TRBV12-3 or TRBV12-4 combines with J gene TRBJ1-5; a possible D gene is TRBD1 (5 bases). The input for sequencing was cultured CD8+ T cells from PBMCs, taken from culture after CMV antigen stimulation. The TCR originated in a human donor in good health (CMV status not recorded). Some clones in this sample may be carry-over from other donors' samples. CDR3 region: CASSLGGHAPQPQHF. The CDR3, as DNA: TGTGCCAGCAGTTTAGGGGGCCATGCGCCTCAGCCCCAGCATTTT.